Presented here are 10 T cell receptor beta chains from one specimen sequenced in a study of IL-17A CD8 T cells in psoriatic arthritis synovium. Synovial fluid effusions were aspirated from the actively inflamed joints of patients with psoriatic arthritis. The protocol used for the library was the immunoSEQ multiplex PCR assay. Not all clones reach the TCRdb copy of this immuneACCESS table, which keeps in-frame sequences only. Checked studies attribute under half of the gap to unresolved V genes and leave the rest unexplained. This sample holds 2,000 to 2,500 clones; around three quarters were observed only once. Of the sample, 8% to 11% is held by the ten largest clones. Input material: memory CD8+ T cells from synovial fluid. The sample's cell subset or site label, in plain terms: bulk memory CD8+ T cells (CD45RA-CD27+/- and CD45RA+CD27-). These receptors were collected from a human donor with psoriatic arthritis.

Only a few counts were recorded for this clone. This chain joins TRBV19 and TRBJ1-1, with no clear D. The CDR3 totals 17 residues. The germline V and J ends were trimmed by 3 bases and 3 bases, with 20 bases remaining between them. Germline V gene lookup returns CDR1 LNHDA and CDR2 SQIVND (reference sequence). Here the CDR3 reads CASSMGPNVGRDTEAFF. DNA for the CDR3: TGTGCCAGTAGTATGGGCCCCAACGTCGGAAGGGACACTGAAGCTTTCTTT.

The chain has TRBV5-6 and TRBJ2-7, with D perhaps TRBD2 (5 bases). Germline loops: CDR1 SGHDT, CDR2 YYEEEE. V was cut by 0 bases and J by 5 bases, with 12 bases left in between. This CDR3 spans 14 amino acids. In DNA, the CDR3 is TGTGCCAGCAGCTTGGGACTAACCAGGCACGAGCAGTACTTC. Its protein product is CASSLGLTRHEQYF.

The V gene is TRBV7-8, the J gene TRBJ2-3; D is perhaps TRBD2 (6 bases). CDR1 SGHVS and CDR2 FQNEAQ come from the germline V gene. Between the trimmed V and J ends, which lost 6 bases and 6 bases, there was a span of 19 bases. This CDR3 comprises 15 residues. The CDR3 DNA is TGTGCCAGCAGAGAATCACGGGGAGGCTCGGATACGCAGTATTTT. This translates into CASRESRGGSDTQYF.

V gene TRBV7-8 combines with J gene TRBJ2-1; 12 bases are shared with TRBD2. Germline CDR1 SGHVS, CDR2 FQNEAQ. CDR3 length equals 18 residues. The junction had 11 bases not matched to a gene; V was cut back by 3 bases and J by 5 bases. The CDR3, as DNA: TGTGCCAGCAGCTTCCTCGGGACTAGCGGGCCGACCGACAATGAGCAGTTCTTC. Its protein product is CASSFLGTSGPTDNEQFF. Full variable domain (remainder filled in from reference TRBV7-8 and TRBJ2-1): GAGVSQSPRYKVAKRGQDVALRCDPISGHVSLFWYQQALGQGPEFLTYFQNEAQLDKSGLPSDRFFAERPEGSVSTLKIQRTQQEDSAVYLCASSFLGTSGPTDNEQFFGPGTRLTVL.

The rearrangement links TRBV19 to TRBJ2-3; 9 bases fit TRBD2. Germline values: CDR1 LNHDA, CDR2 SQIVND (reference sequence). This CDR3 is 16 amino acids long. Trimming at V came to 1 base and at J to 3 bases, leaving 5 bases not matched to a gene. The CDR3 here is CASSIGVAGVTDTQYF. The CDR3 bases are TGTGCCAGTAGTATAGGTGTAGCGGGAGTAACAGATACGCAGTATTTT.

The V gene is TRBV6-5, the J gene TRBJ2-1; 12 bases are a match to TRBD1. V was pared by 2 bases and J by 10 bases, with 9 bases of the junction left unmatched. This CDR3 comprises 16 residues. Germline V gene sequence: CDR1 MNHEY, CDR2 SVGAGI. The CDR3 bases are TGTGCCAGCAGTTACCAACCCGGGACAGGGGGCAGCGAGCAGTTCTTC. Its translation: CASSYQPGTGGSEQFF.

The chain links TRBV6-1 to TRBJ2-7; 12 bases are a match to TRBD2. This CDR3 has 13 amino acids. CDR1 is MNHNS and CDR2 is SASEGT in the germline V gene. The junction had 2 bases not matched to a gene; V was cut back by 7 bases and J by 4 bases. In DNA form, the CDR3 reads TGTGCCAGCACTGGGACTAGCGGGTACGAGCAGTACGTC. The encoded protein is CASTGTSGYEQYV.

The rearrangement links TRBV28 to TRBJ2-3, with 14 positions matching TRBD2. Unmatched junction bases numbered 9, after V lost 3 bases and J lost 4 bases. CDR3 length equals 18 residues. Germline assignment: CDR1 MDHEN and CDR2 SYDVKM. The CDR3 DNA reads TGTGCCAGCAGTTTTCACACCGGGACTAGCGGGAGTTCAGATACGCAGTATTTT. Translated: CASSFHTGTSGSSDTQYF.

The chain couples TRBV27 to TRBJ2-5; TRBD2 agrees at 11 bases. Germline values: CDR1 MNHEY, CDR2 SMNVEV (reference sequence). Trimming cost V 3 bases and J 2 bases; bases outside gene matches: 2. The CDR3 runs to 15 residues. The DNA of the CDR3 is TGTGCCAGCAGTTTTCTAGCGGGAGGACAAGAGACCCAGTACTTC. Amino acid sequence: CASSFLAGGQETQYF.

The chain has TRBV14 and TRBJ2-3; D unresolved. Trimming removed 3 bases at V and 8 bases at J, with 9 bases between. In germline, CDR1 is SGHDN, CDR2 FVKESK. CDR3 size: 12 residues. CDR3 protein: CASSQAVGTQYF. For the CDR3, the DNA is TGTGCCAGCAGCCAGGCCGTAGGTACGCAGTATTTT.